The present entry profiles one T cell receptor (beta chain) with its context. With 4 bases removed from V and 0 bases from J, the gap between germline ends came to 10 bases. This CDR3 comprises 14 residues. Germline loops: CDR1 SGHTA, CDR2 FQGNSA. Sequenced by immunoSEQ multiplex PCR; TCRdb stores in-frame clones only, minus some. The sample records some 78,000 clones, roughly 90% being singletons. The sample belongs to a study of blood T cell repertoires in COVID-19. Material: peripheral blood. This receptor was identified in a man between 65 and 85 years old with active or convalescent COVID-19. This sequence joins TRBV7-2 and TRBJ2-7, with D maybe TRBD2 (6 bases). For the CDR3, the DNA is TGTGCCAGCAGCTGGGAGGAGGGCTCCTACGAGCAGTACTTC. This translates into CASSWEEGSYEQYF.